This T cell receptor beta chain derives from a study of cytomegalovirus exposure and HLA in healthy donors. Overall study: For the roughly 400 genotyped donors, 75% to 90% fell within the Caucasian-associated ancestry cluster. Study conclusions and caveats: Later, TCR association rates were found to vary by HLA locus, highest for DRB1 and lowest for HLA-C. Excluded: some indistinguishable V segments such as TRBV6-2 and TRBV6-3.

V lost 0 bases and J lost 3, with 9 bases in between. This CDR3 is 14 amino acids long. Germline CDR1 and CDR2: SGHKS and YYEKEE (reference sequence). These donors, healthy bone marrow donors, were studied. In the PCR, 60 Vbeta and 13 Jbeta primers were used. Sequencing used immunoSEQ multiplex PCR; TCRdb keeps in-frame clones, though not all of them. The top ten hold roughly 4.7% of the sample, which has approximately 140,000 clones, 60% to 80% seen once. On this clone itself: The antigen is unknown.

The sequencing input was PBMCs. This chain links TRBV5-5 with TRBJ1-2, with TRBD1 as a possible D gene (5 bases). The TCR was taken from a male donor in good health and CMV-seronegative. The CDR3, as DNA: TGTGCCAGCAGCTTGGTTCAGGGTGACTATGGCTACACCTTC. Protein: CASSLVQGDYGYTF. Variable domain in full (rest from reference TRBV5-5 and TRBJ1-2): DAGVTQSPTHLIKTRGQQVTLRCSPISGHKSVSWYQQVLGQGPQFIFQYYEKEERGRGNFPDRFSARQFPNYSSELNVNALLLGDSALYLCASSLVQGDYGYTFGSGTRLTVV.